Below, 32 T cell receptor beta chains from the same sample are listed, as sequenced in a study of blood T cell repertoires in COVID-19. Libraries were prepared by immunoSEQ multiplex PCR; TCRdb keeps only in-frame clonotypes and omits some of them. The repertoire holds 95,000 to 150,000 clones, with roughly 84% as singletons. The sequenced material came from PBMCs or T cells enriched from blood (not recorded which). Source of these receptors: a woman aged 25 to 39 who had recovered from COVID-19.

The rearrangement joins TRBV5-1 to TRBJ1-2, with 7 positions matching TRBD1. This CDR3 has 13 amino acids. After removal of 1 base from V and 5 bases from J, the junction contained 2 bases not matched to a gene. Germline V gene lookup returns CDR1 SGHRS and CDR2 YFSETQ. CDR3 loop: CASSLTGAYGYTF. The CDR3 DNA follows: TGCGCCAGCAGCTTGACAGGGGCTTATGGCTACACCTTC.

This clone was recorded a few times. The chain employs TRBV2 and TRBJ1-1; 11 bases line up with TRBD1. CDR1 is SNHLY and CDR2 is FYNNEI in the germline V gene. After removal of 6 bases from V and 4 bases from J, the junction contained 1 base not matched to a gene. The CDR3 covers 13 residues. CDR3 in DNA: TGTGCCAGCAGAGGACAGGGGGCCACTGAAGCTTTCTTT. It translates to CASRGQGATEAFF.

The chain combines TRBV28 with TRBJ1-5; 7 positions match TRBD1. The CDR3 consists of 16 residues. CDR1 and CDR2 (germline): MDHEN, SYDVKM. After removal of 6 bases from V and 5 bases from J, the junction contained 13 bases not matched to a gene. CDR3 coding DNA: TGTGCCAGCAGATTTTTGTCGAGGGGGCCCTATCAGCCCCAGCATTTT. Translation: CASRFLSRGPYQPQHF.

This clone came up many times. V is TRBV6-6 and J is TRBJ2-7, with 8 bases matching TRBD2. From germline, CDR1 is MNHNY and CDR2 SVGAGI (reference sequence). This CDR3 comprises 15 residues. The J segment lost 1 base and the V segment lost 5 bases, leaving 7 bases of the junction unmatched. As DNA, the CDR3 is TGTGCCAGCAGTGAGATGGTAGCGGGGTCCTACGAGCAGTACTTC. This codes for CASSEMVAGSYEQYF.

The V gene is TRBV29-1, the J gene TRBJ1-1, with D possibly TRBD1 on 5 matching bases. Germline values: CDR1 SQVTM, CDR2 ANQGSEA. The CDR3 runs 12 residues. V was cut by 7 bases and J by 5 bases, with 14 bases left in between. CDR3 amino acids: CSAQAGETEAFF. The CDR3 nucleotides are TGCAGCGCCCAGGCGGGGGAGACTGAAGCTTTCTTT.

This clone turned up a few times. The chain joins TRBV28 to TRBJ2-2; D unresolved. The germline gives CDR1 MDHEN, CDR2 SYDVKM. Between the trimmed V and J ends, which lost 7 bases and 6 bases, there was a span of 12 bases. CDR3 length: 13 residues. CDR3 DNA sequence: TGTGCCAGCACCTATCTCAATGCCGGGGAGCTGTTTTTT. This gives the protein CASTYLNAGELFF.

The V and J genes are TRBV30 and TRBJ2-3; D perhaps matches TRBD2 (5 bases). Per the germline V gene, CDR1 is GTSNPN and CDR2 is SVGIG (reference sequence). This CDR3 is built from 12 residues. Trimming stripped 0 bases from V and 8 bases from J, with 9 bases between. CDR3 protein: CAWSVGRGTQYF. In DNA form, the CDR3 reads TGTGCCTGGAGTGTTGGACGGGGTACGCAGTATTTT.

This clone has only a few counts. J is TRBJ2-1 and V is TRBV7-2; D gene unclear. In germline, CDR1 is SGHTA, CDR2 FQGNSA. This CDR3 is built from 16 residues. The V gene lost 1 base and the J gene lost 0 bases, with 10 bases spanning the gap. The CDR3 coding sequence is TGTGCCAGCAGCTTAGTCCCTAGAAGCTCCTACAATGAGCAGTTCTTC. Translating gives CASSLVPRSSYNEQFF.

The V and J genes are TRBV9 and TRBJ2-1, with D unclear. Germline V gene data show CDR1 as SGDLS and CDR2 as YYNGEE. The CDR3 extends over 13 amino acids. The germline V and J ends were trimmed by 0 bases and 6 bases, with 7 bases remaining between them. The CDR3 DNA reads TGTGCCAGCAGCGTAGGACTGATCAATGAGCAGTTCTTC. This sequence encodes CASSVGLINEQFF.

The chain employs TRBV29-1 and TRBJ1-3; 7 positions agree with TRBD1. V trimming: 5 bases; J trimming: 0 bases; junction bases outside the gene matches: 4. Germline V gene lookup returns CDR1 SQVTM and CDR2 ANQGSEA. This CDR3 region has 14 residues. The CDR3 protein is CSVLGDSSGNTIYF. The CDR3 DNA reads as TGCAGCGTTTTGGGGGACAGCTCTGGAAACACCATATATTTT.

The J gene is TRBJ1-3, the V gene TRBV18; D is possibly TRBD1 (6 bases). The germline V and J ends were trimmed by 3 bases and 0 bases, with 12 bases remaining between them. The CDR3 sequence is 16 residues long. Germline assignment: CDR1 KGHSH and CDR2 LQKENI. Here the CDR3 reads CASSPDRTDSGNTIYF. The DNA of the CDR3 is TGTGCCAGCTCACCGGACCGGACAGACTCTGGAAACACCATATATTTT.

The V call is TRBV14, the J call TRBJ2-1; possible D gene TRBD1, 6 bases. Looked up from germline, CDR1 is SGHDN and CDR2 is FVKESK. This CDR3 region has 16 residues. Trimming took off 1 base at V and 4 bases at J, with 14 bases between the two ends. The CDR3 loop is CASSQGPRDTYNEQFF. DNA for the CDR3: TGTGCCAGCAGCCAAGGACCCCGGGACACATACAATGAGCAGTTCTTC. The full variable domain, in which reference TRBV14 and TRBJ2-1 provide the parts outside the CDR3, is EAGVTQFPSHSVIEKGQTVTLRCDPISGHDNLYWYRRVMGKEIKFLLHFVKESKQDESGMPNNRFLAERTGGTYSTLKVQPAELEDSGVYFCASSQGPRDTYNEQFFGPGTRLTVL.

The CDR3 bases are TGTGCCAGCTCACGCCAGGGGGGCTCTGGAAACACCATATATTTT. It yields the protein CASSRQGGSGNTIYF. The rearrangement links TRBV18 to TRBJ1-3; 7 bases map to TRBD1. The CDR3 covers 15 residues. V lost 4 bases, J lost 0 bases, and 3 bases stayed unmatched. Germline V lookup: CDR1 KGHSH, CDR2 LQKENI. The variable domain in full, with the rest retrieved from reference TRBV18 and TRBJ1-3, is NAGVMQNPRHLVRRRGQEARLRCSPMKGHSHVYWYRQLPEEGLKFMVYLQKENIIDESGMPKERFSAEFPKEGPSILRIQQVVRGDSAAYFCASSRQGGSGNTIYFGEGSWLTVV.

The table lists this clone with a count of one. The chain links TRBV5-6 to TRBJ2-1; 15 bases line up with TRBD2. In germline, CDR1 is SGHDT, CDR2 YYEEEE. This CDR3 spans 16 amino acids. After removal of 1 base from V and 14 bases from J, the junction contained 10 bases not matched to a gene. CDR3 region: CASSLTQGTSGRREFF. CDR3 coding DNA: TGTGCCAGCAGCTTGACCCAAGGGACTAGCGGGAGGAGGGAGTTCTTC. The full variable domain, completed using reference TRBV5-6 and TRBJ2-1, is DAGVTQSPTHLIKTRGQQVTLRCSPKSGHDTVSWYQQALGQGPQFIFQYYEEEERQRGNFPDRFSGHQFPNYSSELNVNALLLGDSALYLCASSLTQGTSGRREFFGPGTRLTVL.

This chain joins TRBV30 and TRBJ2-3; 11 bases fit TRBD2. V was pared by 5 bases and J by 0 bases, with 4 bases of the junction left unmatched. CDR3 length equals 15 residues. Germline V gene lookup returns CDR1 GTSNPN and CDR2 SVGIG (reference sequence). The CDR3 DNA follows: TGTGCCTGGGCCCCTAGCGGGAGGAGCACAGATACGCAGTATTTT. This codes for CAWAPSGRSTDTQYF.

V and J are TRBV30 and TRBJ2-5; tentative D call: TRBD2 (7 bases). Germline V gives CDR1 GTSNPN, CDR2 SVGIG (reference sequence). V shed 3 bases and J shed 4 bases, with 24 bases lying between them. This CDR3 is 17 amino acids long. The CDR3 nucleotides read TGTGCCTGGAGACTTTCGCACACTAGGGGGGGCCGAGAGACCCAGTACTTC. Amino acids: CAWRLSHTRGGRETQYF.

This chain links TRBV11-2 with TRBJ2-3; 7 nucleotides line up with TRBD1. The CDR3 extends over 16 amino acids. The V gene end was trimmed by 6 bases and the J gene end by 0 bases; junction bases not matched to a gene: 9. Germline assignment: CDR1 SGHAT and CDR2 FQNNGV. The CDR3 loop reads CASSFDRDTSTDTQYF. The CDR3, as DNA: TGTGCCAGCAGTTTTGACAGGGACACTAGCACAGATACGCAGTATTTT. Based on the CDR3 plus reference TRBV11-2 and TRBJ2-3, the full variable domain is EAGVAQSPRYKIIEKRQSVAFWCNPISGHATLYWYQQILGQGPKLLIQFQNNGVVDDSQLPKDRFSAERLKGVDSTLKIQPAKLEDSAVYLCASSFDRDTSTDTQYFGPGTRLTVL.

This chain joins TRBV28 and TRBJ2-1; D is undetermined. In germline, CDR1 is MDHEN, CDR2 SYDVKM. V dropped 2 bases and J dropped 1 base, with 9 bases sitting between them. CDR3 size: 15 residues. CDR3 DNA: TGTGCCAGCAGTTTAAGTGGGCTGTCCTACAATGAGCAGTTCTTC. Its protein product is CASSLSGLSYNEQFF.

V is TRBV19 and J is TRBJ1-5, with TRBD1 matching 10 bases. The CDR3 runs 16 residues. The V segment lost 5 bases and the J segment 4 bases; nucleotides outside the gene matches: 8. The germline V gene encodes CDR1 LNHDA and CDR2 SQIVND (reference sequence). CDR3 residues: CASSARQGAVNQPQHF. CDR3 DNA: TGTGCCAGTAGTGCCCGACAGGGGGCGGTTAATCAGCCCCAGCATTTT.

The J gene is TRBJ2-7, the V gene TRBV3-1 (or the pseudogene TRBV3-2); TRBD2 might be the D (5 bases). Per germline, CDR1 LGHDT and CDR2 YNNKEL (reference sequence). The CDR3 length is 15 residues. Between the trimmed V and J ends, which lost 2 bases and 2 bases, there was a span of 13 bases. The CDR3 bases are TGTGCCAGCAGCCAAAATCTAGCTCCTCCCTACGAGCAGTACTTC. It yields the protein CASSQNLAPPYEQYF.

The chain recombines TRBV5-8 with TRBJ2-7, with 11 bases matching TRBD2. The CDR3 covers 14 residues. The germline V gene has CDR1 SGHTS and CDR2 YDEGEE. V was clipped by 4 bases and J by 5 bases; unmatched bases: 5. The CDR3 sequence is CASSRLAGFNEQYF. CDR3 coding DNA: TGTGCCAGCAGCCGACTAGCGGGATTCAACGAGCAGTACTTC.

The chain uses TRBV4-1 and TRBJ2-3; D gene uncertain. The V end lost 1 base, the J end lost 2 bases, and 10 bases lay between the germline ends. CDR1 is MGHRA and CDR2 is YSYEKL in the germline V gene. This CDR3 has 15 residues. CDR3 sequence: CASSQAPVNTDTQYF. The DNA for the CDR3 is TGCGCCAGCAGCCAAGCTCCGGTGAACACAGATACGCAGTATTTT.

The V call is TRBV2, the J call TRBJ2-3; D gene uncertain. V dropped 5 bases and J dropped 4 bases, with 16 bases sitting between them. This CDR3 region has 15 residues. Germline CDR1 is SNHLY and CDR2 is FYNNEI. The CDR3 protein is CASSSTKIGSDTQYF. The CDR3, as DNA: TGTGCCAGCAGTTCGACAAAAATAGGATCAGATACGCAGTATTTT.

V is TRBV28 and J is TRBJ1-4, with 8 positions matching TRBD1. The germline CDR1 and CDR2 sequences are MDHEN and SYDVKM. V lost 4 bases and J lost 7; bases outside the gene matches: 5. The CDR3 loop spans 14 amino acids. The CDR3 nucleotides are TGTGCCAGCAGTTCCGCAGGACAGGGTGAAAAACTGTTTTTT. It specifies CASSSAGQGEKLFF. Supplemented by reference TRBV28 and TRBJ1-4, the full variable domain reads DVKVTQSSRYLVKRTGEKVFLECVQDMDHENMFWYRQDPGLGLRLIYFSYDVKMKEKGDIPEGYSVSREKKERFSLILESASTNQTSMYLCASSSAGQGEKLFFGSGTQLSVL.

This clone has a handful of counts. V usage is TRBV5-4 and J usage is TRBJ2-1; 7 positions match TRBD2. This CDR3 is built from 15 residues. V gave up 0 bases and J gave up 4 bases; unmatched junction bases: 4. Germline CDR1 SGHNT, CDR2 YYREEE (reference sequence). For the CDR3, the DNA is TGTGCCAGCAGCTTGGGACTAGCAGAATACAATGAGCAGTTCTTC. It codes for CASSLGLAEYNEQFF.

The chain combines TRBV7-8 with TRBJ2-1, with 10 bases aligning to TRBD2. This CDR3 spans 14 amino acids. V lost 5 bases and J lost 6; bases outside the gene matches: 4. Germline CDR1 and CDR2: SGHVS and FQNEAQ. In nucleotides, the CDR3 is TGTGCCAGCAGCCTGGGACTAGCGCGCAATGAGCAGTTCTTC. Translated: CASSLGLARNEQFF.

The CDR3 sequence: CATSAAGGLNTGELFF. The DNA of the CDR3 is TGTGCCACCAGTGCTGCGGGAGGGCTGAACACCGGGGAGCTGTTTTTT. The chain employs TRBV24-1 and TRBJ2-2, with 9 positions matching TRBD2. Germline V gene sequence: CDR1 KGHDR, CDR2 SFDVKD. The CDR3 spans 16 residues. Germline trimming cut 5 bases from V and 1 base from J; bases unmatched to any gene: 4.

The chain links TRBV30 to TRBJ1-3; weak D call: TRBD1 (5 bases). Germline CDR1 reads GTSNPN; CDR2 reads SVGIG (reference sequence). V was cut by 4 bases and J by 4 bases, with 23 bases left in between. This CDR3 is 17 amino acids long. CDR3 residues: CAWTNRDSYWSGNTIYF. The CDR3 region has the DNA TGTGCCTGGACAAACCGGGACTCATACTGGTCCGGAAACACCATATATTTT. The complete variable domain, with remaining parts taken from reference TRBV30 and TRBJ1-3, reads SQTIHQWPATLVQPVGSPLSLECTVEGTSNPNLYWYRQAAGRGLQLLFYSVGIGQISSEVPQNLSASRPQDRQFILSSKKLLLSDSGFYLCAWTNRDSYWSGNTIYFGEGSWLTVV.

This sequence joins TRBV6-5 and TRBJ1-4; 9 positions match TRBD1. Germline assignment: CDR1 MNHEY and CDR2 SVGAGI. The CDR3 extends over 14 amino acids. The J segment lost 10 bases and the V segment lost 4 bases, leaving 7 bases of the junction unmatched. CDR3 sequence (DNA): TGTGCCAGCAGTTGGGACAGGGTTGACGGAAAACTGTTTTTT. Protein: CASSWDRVDGKLFF.

The chain couples TRBV15 to TRBJ1-4, with 10 positions matching TRBD1. Germline V gene sequence: CDR1 LNHNV, CDR2 YYDKDF (reference sequence). V lost 0 bases to trimming and J lost 7 bases; unmatched junction nucleotides: 5. This CDR3 spans 16 amino acids. CDR3 nucleotide sequence: TGTGCCACCAGCAGAGATCGGGGACAGGGGAGTGAAAAACTGTTTTTT. Its protein product is CATSRDRGQGSEKLFF.

In DNA form, the CDR3 reads TGTGCCAGCATGCGGAGGACGGTAACCGAAAAACTGTTTTTT. Its translation: CASMRRTVTEKLFF. The chain employs TRBV2 and TRBJ1-4; D is undetermined. The CDR3 runs 14 residues. Germline V gives CDR1 SNHLY, CDR2 FYNNEI. V lost 7 bases to trimming and J lost 8 bases, with 17 bases between them.

This chain connects TRBV4-3 to TRBJ2-2, with D possibly being TRBD2 (5 bases). The CDR3 covers 15 residues. CDR1 LGHNA and CDR2 YSLEER come from the germline V gene. V lost 2 bases to trimming and J lost 1 base, with 8 bases between them. The CDR3: CASSQKAGNTGELFF. The CDR3 DNA is TGCGCCAGCAGCCAAAAGGCGGGGAACACCGGGGAGCTGTTTTTT.